In its sample, the clone carrying this TCR beta chain was seen many times. The antigen is not known. This entry belongs to a study of early T cells in non-severe SARS-CoV-2 infection. Across the study: The input, bulk RNA from unsorted whole blood, was sequenced, and chains were unpaired. Study-level results: Sequences matched to VDJdb favored anti-spike CD8 responses, while private and CD4 specificities were missed.

Germline values: CDR1 SNHLY, CDR2 FYNNEI. There are 15 residues in the CDR3. Trimming took 2 bases from V and 2 from J, leaving 12 bases between them. cDNA molecules, individually, were tagged with unique molecular identifiers. TCRdb reprocessed the 5' RACE reads with MiXCR, giving one entry per CDR3 protein. The sample holds more than 55,000 distinct CDR3 sequences; 12% are singletons and the top ten take around 4.5%. This TCR was recovered from an adult who was a healthcare worker with PCR-confirmed SARS-CoV-2 infection or an uninfected control (not recorded which). Sequenced: whole blood. This chain joins TRBV2 and TRBJ2-5; possibly TRBD1 for D (6 bases). CDR3 amino acids: CASSEFPGDQETQYF. The CDR3 coding sequence is TGTGCCAGCAGTGAATTTCCAGGGGATCAAGAGACCCAGTACTTC.